These T cell receptor beta chains were read from a single sample in a study of blood T cells in healthy people across ages. In TCRdb, the 5' RACE reads were re-called with MiXCR into one record per CDR3 protein. The repertoire holds a few hundred thousand distinct CDR3 sequences, with roughly half as singletons. The specimen sequenced was blood. The receptors originated from a man in his 60s in good health. CDR3s include the opening cysteine and the closing phenylalanine or tryptophan. Each record gives: V gene, clone size, J gene, D gene, CDR3 DNA, CDR3 protein. A D gene is named only where the DNA matches it firmly. Expanded clones are given a class, and other clones once, few, many or no size at all.

TRBV11-2,few,TRBJ2-3,.,TGTGCCAGCAGTCTAGGGGGGAGTACGCAGTATTTT,CASSLGGSTQYF
TRBV10-3,once,TRBJ2-5,.,TGTGCCATCAGTGACCGACGGGTTAACTTTCAAGAGACCCAGTACTTC,CAISDRRVNFQETQYF
TRBV5-1,few,TRBJ1-1,TRBD1,TGCGCCAGCAGCCTGGGGGCAGGGGGGTCTGAAGCTTTCTTT,CASSLGAGGSEAFF
TRBV20-1,once,TRBJ2-7,.,TGCAGTGCTGCCGCGGACAGAGCTTACGAGCAGTACTTC,CSAAADRAYEQYF
TRBV10-3,.,TRBJ2-3,TRBD1,TGTGCCATCACCAAAGGGACAGGGGGCGGGCACGCCACAGATACGCAGTATTTT,CAITKGTGGGHATDTQYF
TRBV20-1,few,TRBJ1-5,.,TGCAGTGCGGCCAGGGCGGAACAGCCCCAGCATTTT,CSAARAEQPQHF
TRBV2,once,TRBJ1-4,.,TGTGCCAGCAGTGAGACCAGGGCCGCTAATGAAAAACTGTTTTTT,CASSETRAANEKLFF
TRBV5-1,few,TRBJ2-5,.,TGCGCCAGCAGCCTTAATATGAAAGAGACCCAGTACTTC,CASSLNMKETQYF
TRBV20-1,.,TRBJ2-3,.,TGCAGTGCTAGAGATGCGAGGGGGGCCAAAGATACGCAGTATTTT,CSARDARGAKDTQYF
TRBV5-1,.,TRBJ2-5,.,TGCGCCAACCGACTTCAAGGCGGCCAAGAGACCCAGTACTTC,CANRLQGGQETQYF
TRBV9,.,TRBJ2-1,.,TGTGCCAGCAGCGTAGCTACCCAAACCGGCGAGCAGTTCTTC,CASSVATQTGEQFF
TRBV27,.,TRBJ2-7,.,TGTGCCAGCAGTTCCAGTCCCCACGAGCAGTACTTC,CASSSSPHEQYF
TRBV12-3/TRBV12-4,few,TRBJ1-6,.,TGTGCCAGCAGCGTAAGACTGGAATCACCCCTCCACTTT,CASSVRLESPLHF
TRBV20-1,few,TRBJ1-5,.,TGCAGTGCGGCAGGGACCGCGGGGGAGCAGCCCCAGCATTTT,CSAAGTAGEQPQHF
TRBV11-2,once,TRBJ1-6,.,TGTGTCAGCACCCCAAGGCTGTCTTTCTCCTATAATTCACCCCTCCACTTT,CVSTPRLSFSYNSPLHF
TRBV20-1,few,TRBJ2-5,TRBD2,TGCAGTGCTCACCGGACTAGCGGGGGGGCGGAGACCCAGTACTTC,CSAHRTSGGAETQYF
TRBV29-1,many,TRBJ2-3,.,TGCAGCGTTGAAGGGGGAAGCACAGATACGCAGTATTTT,CSVEGGSTDTQYF
TRBV20-1,.,TRBJ2-4,TRBD2,TGCAGTGCTCCCATTCCGGGACTAGCGGGAGGATGGGGAAACATTCAGTACTTC,CSAPIPGLAGGWGNIQYF
TRBV11-2,.,TRBJ2-6,.,TGTGCCAGCAGCCGCACGGGGGACCCTGGGGCCAACGTCCTGACTTTC,CASSRTGDPGANVLTF